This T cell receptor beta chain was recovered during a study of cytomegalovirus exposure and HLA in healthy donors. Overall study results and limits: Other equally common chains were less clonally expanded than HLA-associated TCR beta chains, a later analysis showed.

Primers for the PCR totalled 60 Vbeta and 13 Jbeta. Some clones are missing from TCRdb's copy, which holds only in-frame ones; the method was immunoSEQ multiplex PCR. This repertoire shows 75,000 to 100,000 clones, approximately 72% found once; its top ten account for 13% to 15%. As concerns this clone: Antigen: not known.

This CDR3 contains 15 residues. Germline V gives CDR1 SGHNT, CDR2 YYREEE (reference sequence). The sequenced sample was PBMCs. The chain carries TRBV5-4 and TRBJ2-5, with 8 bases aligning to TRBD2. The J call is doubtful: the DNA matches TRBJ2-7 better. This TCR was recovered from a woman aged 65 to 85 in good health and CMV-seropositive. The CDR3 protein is CASSSRTSSGYEQYF. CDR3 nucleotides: TGTGCCAGCAGCTCAAGGACTAGCAGCGGCTACGAGCAGTACTTC.